This TCR beta chain was identified during a study of cytomegalovirus exposure and HLA in healthy donors. The germline CDR1 and CDR2 sequences are SQVTM and ANQGSEA. Trimming took 4 bases from V and 2 from J, leaving 10 bases between them. The CDR3 runs 13 residues. Primers included in the PCR were 60 Vbeta and 13 Jbeta primers. Here immunoSEQ multiplex PCR was the method, and the copy in TCRdb shows in-frame clones only, minus some. The table lists roughly 180,000 clones, more than 80% of them singletons. The sample taken for sequencing was PBMCs. The gene calls are TRBV29-1 and TRBJ2-3, with D possibly TRBD2 on 5 matching bases. The TCR originated in a man aged 18-30 years in good health and CMV-seronegative. DNA for the CDR3: TGCAGCGTTGTACTAGGCCTCACAGATACGCAGTATTTT. As protein: CSVVLGLTDTQYF.